The rows below give T cell receptor beta chains drawn from one sample of a study of blood T cell repertoires in COVID-19. This table comes from immunoSEQ multiplex PCR, and its TCRdb copy is limited to in-frame clones, with some not included. This table holds 110,000 to 150,000 clones, approximately 85% found once. Sample: peripheral blood. Source of these receptors: a man aged 50 or older with acute or convalescent COVID-19. The CDR3 runs from the conserved cysteine through the conserved F or W. Each record gives: CDR3 protein, CDR3 DNA, D gene, V gene, clone size, J gene. A D gene is named only where the DNA matches it firmly. The size entry is marked missing in some rows and otherwise reads once, few, many or a size class.

CASSPRTDNTGELFF | TGTGCCAGCTCACCAAGGACAGACAACACCGGGGAGCTGTTTTTT | NA | TRBV18 | NA | TRBJ2-2
CASSQDREGRQPQHF | TGTGCCAGCAGCCAAGATCGGGAAGGGCGTCAGCCCCAGCATTTT | NA | TRBV4-2 | NA | TRBJ1-5
CASSLGQGFDEQFF | TGCGCCAGCAGCTTGGGACAGGGTTTCGATGAGCAGTTCTTC | TRBD1 | TRBV5-1 | NA | TRBJ2-1
CASSRDYGYTF | TGTGCCAGCAGTCGGGACTATGGCTACACCTTC | NA | TRBV25-1 | NA | TRBJ1-2
CASSFPGGQETQYF | TGTGCCAGCAGTTTCCCGGGGGGGCAAGAGACCCAGTACTTC | TRBD2 | TRBV28 | NA | TRBJ2-5
CASSLWGTGSNEQFF | TGCGCCAGCAGCTTGTGGGGGACAGGGTCCAATGAGCAGTTCTTC | TRBD1 | TRBV5-1 | NA | TRBJ2-1
CASSSRQSSEEKLFF | TGTGCCAGCAGCTCTCGACAGTCCTCTGAGGAAAAACTGTTTTTT | NA | TRBV7-9 | NA | TRBJ1-4
CASSASGVTDTQYF | TGTGCCAGCAGCGCTAGCGGGGTCACAGATACGCAGTATTTT | TRBD2 | TRBV9 | once | TRBJ2-3
CATSDWKGEKLFF | TGTGCCACCAGTGATTGGAAGGGGGAAAAACTGTTTTTT | NA | TRBV24-1 | NA | TRBJ1-4
CASSQVLAGVNEQFF | TGTGCCAGCAGCCAAGTACTAGCGGGAGTCAATGAGCAGTTCTTC | TRBD2 | TRBV14 | few | TRBJ2-1
CAISESLGLRYGYTF | TGTGCCATCAGTGAGTCTTTGGGACTTCGGTATGGCTACACCTTC | NA | TRBV10-3 | NA | TRBJ1-2
CASGRVGFDYGYTF | TGTGCCAGCGGCAGGGTAGGGTTTGACTATGGCTACACCTTC | NA | TRBV5-4 | NA | TRBJ1-2
CASSLWGRQKAFF | TGTGCCAGCAGCTTGTGGGGGCGCCAGAAAGCTTTCTTT | NA | TRBV5-6 | NA | TRBJ1-1
CASSRQGQAFYNEQFF | TGTGCCAGCAGCCGGCAGGGACAGGCGTTCTACAATGAGCAGTTCTTC | TRBD1 | TRBV7-2 | NA | TRBJ2-1
CATSLGGTVEDTQYF | TGTGCCACCAGTTTAGGCGGGACCGTTGAAGATACGCAGTATTTT | NA | TRBV24-1 | once | TRBJ2-3
CASSPNTFYGYTF | TGTGCCAGCAGCCCGAATACTTTCTATGGCTACACCTTC | NA | TRBV5-6 | NA | TRBJ1-2
CASSSFRLAFYEQYF | TGTGCCAGCAGTTCCTTCCGACTAGCGTTCTACGAGCAGTACTTC | TRBD2 | TRBV27 | NA | TRBJ2-7
CASSFRQGDGYTF | TGTGCCAGCAGCTTTCGACAGGGCGATGGCTACACCTTC | TRBD1 | TRBV5-5 | NA | TRBJ1-2
CTSSPRASGRGKPQETQYF | TGCACCAGCAGCCCCCGGGCTAGCGGGAGAGGGAAACCTCAAGAGACCCAGTACTTC | NA | TRBV1 | NA | TRBJ2-5
CATSERGYQPQHF | TGTGCCACCAGTGAGCGGGGTTATCAGCCCCAGCATTTT | NA | TRBV24-1 | few | TRBJ1-5
CASSLSAGTSGTDTQYF | TGTGCCAGCAGCTTGTCGGCCGGGACTAGCGGCACAGATACGCAGTATTTT | TRBD2 | TRBV11-3 | NA | TRBJ2-3
CASSLTAGANTGELFF | TGTGCCAGCAGCTTAACCGCGGGCGCGAACACCGGGGAGCTGTTTTTT | NA | TRBV7-6 | NA | TRBJ2-2
CASSLSVYNEQFF | TGCGCCAGCAGCTTGTCCGTTTACAATGAGCAGTTCTTC | NA | TRBV5-1 | NA | TRBJ2-1
CASSQIAGENQPQHF | TGTGCCAGCTCACAGATCGCAGGGGAAAATCAGCCCCAGCATTTT | NA | TRBV18 | NA | TRBJ1-5
CASSSGQSQETQYF | TGCGCCAGCTCCTCCGGACAGTCACAAGAGACCCAGTACTTC | NA | TRBV5-1 | NA | TRBJ2-5